Given below is one TCR beta chain in context. The antigen remains unidentified. Separation from the roughly 700-subject first cohort characterized the approximately 120-subject validation cohort, to which the donors belonged. The data belong to a study of cytomegalovirus exposure and HLA in healthy donors. General study points: As confirmed in vitro, a few CMV-associated chains were specific for CMV antigens. TCR beta chains numbering roughly 150 were designated cytomegalovirus-associated.

TCRdb's table, derived via immunoSEQ multiplex PCR, lists solely in-frame clones and lacks some. The sample carries around 200,000 clones, approximately 78% recorded once. This clonotype was obtained from a woman aged 25 to 45 in good health and CMV-seronegative. Specimen: PBMCs.

The CDR3 region is CASSIYDRAPEAFF. The DNA of the CDR3 is TGTGCCAGCAGCATTTACGACAGGGCCCCTGAAGCTTTCTTT. The V call is TRBV5-6, the J call TRBJ1-1; 7 bases agree with TRBD1. The CDR3 length is 14 residues. The germline CDR1 and CDR2 sequences are SGHDT and YYEEEE. V was pared by 4 bases and J by 6 bases, with 9 bases of the junction left unmatched. Full variable domain (outside the CDR3, taken from reference TRBV5-6 and TRBJ1-1): DAGVTQSPTHLIKTRGQQVTLRCSPKSGHDTVSWYQQALGQGPQFIFQYYEEEERQRGNFPDRFSGHQFPNYSSELNVNALLLGDSALYLCASSIYDRAPEAFFGQGTRLTVV.